A single sample is the source of the 11 T cell receptor beta chains below, sequenced in a study of blood T cell repertoires in COVID-19. Data came from immunoSEQ multiplex PCR; TCRdb stores just in-frame clones and leaves some out. The table includes about 240,000 clones, around 80% detected once. The sequencing sample was made of peripheral blood. The source of these receptors is a woman aged 18-29 years with acute or convalescent COVID-19.

This chain links TRBV6-2 or TRBV6-3 with TRBJ2-7; D ambiguous. The CDR3 covers 11 residues. Germline values: CDR1 MNHEY, CDR2 SVGEGT. Trimming took 5 bases from V and 7 from J, leaving 9 bases between them. CDR3 sequence: CASSRPEEQYF. CDR3 nucleotides: TGTGCCAGCAGTCGTCCGGAGGAGCAGTACTTC.

The J gene is TRBJ2-1, the V gene TRBV7-2, with 13 bases lining up with TRBD2. With 0 bases clipped from V and 8 bases from J, the junction kept 7 bases outside the gene matches. The CDR3 has 17 amino acids. Germline values: CDR1 SGHTA, CDR2 FQGNSA. In nucleotides, the CDR3 is TGTGCCAGCAGCTTAGCCGATTGGACTAGCGGGAGCTATGAGCAGTTCTTC. It is translated as CASSLADWTSGSYEQFF.

The chain carries TRBV11-2 and TRBJ1-2; tentatively, D is TRBD1 (5 bases). V gave up 7 bases and J gave up 3 bases, with 18 bases separating them. This CDR3 is built from 15 residues. Germline CDR1 SGHAT, CDR2 FQNNGV. In nucleotides, the CDR3 is TGTGCCAGCACAAGGCCAGGGAATGGGGACTATGGCTACACCTTC. This sequence encodes CASTRPGNGDYGYTF.

This clone was counted a few times. The rearrangement links TRBV9 to TRBJ2-7; 12 nucleotides align to TRBD1. The CDR3 contains 15 residues. V lost 2 bases, J lost 4 bases, and 4 bases stayed unmatched. Germline values: CDR1 SGDLS, CDR2 YYNGEE. The CDR3 nucleotides read TGTGCCAGCAGCGTGGGGACAGGGGGCATGTACGAGCAGTACTTC. This codes for CASSVGTGGMYEQYF. The full variable domain, in which reference TRBV9 and TRBJ2-7 provide the parts outside the CDR3, is DSGVTQTPKHLITATGQRVTLRCSPRSGDLSVYWYQQSLDQGLQFLIQYYNGEERAKGNILERFSAQQFPDLHSELNLSSLELGDSALYFCASSVGTGGMYEQYFGPGTRLTVT.

V and J are TRBV19 and TRBJ1-2; maybe TRBD1 (6 bases). CDR3 size: 13 residues. V lost 7 bases and J lost 7, with 16 bases in between. The germline CDR1 and CDR2 sequences are LNHDA and SQIVND (reference sequence). CDR3 amino acids: CASTPRGGGGYTF. The CDR3 DNA follows: TGTGCCAGTACCCCGAGGGGGGGCGGTGGCTACACCTTC.

The V and J genes are TRBV30 and TRBJ1-1, with D possibly TRBD1 on 5 matching bases. The CDR3 covers 13 residues. Germline assignment: CDR1 GTSNPN and CDR2 SVGIG (reference sequence). V lost 4 bases and J lost 4, with 13 bases in between. The CDR3 here is CAWTPRGSTEAFF. The CDR3 DNA follows: TGTGCCTGGACCCCACGGGGGTCCACTGAAGCTTTCTTT. Combining the CDR3 with reference TRBV30 and TRBJ1-1 gives the whole variable domain SQTIHQWPATLVQPVGSPLSLECTVEGTSNPNLYWYRQAAGRGLQLLFYSVGIGQISSEVPQNLSASRPQDRQFILSSKKLLLSDSGFYLCAWTPRGSTEAFFGQGTRLTVV.

J is TRBJ2-1 and V is TRBV7-2; D not resolved. V lost 5 bases and J 0 bases, leaving 11 bases between the germline ends. CDR1 and CDR2 from the germline V gene are SGHTA and FQGNSA. The length of the CDR3 is 15 residues. The CDR3 DNA reads as TGTGCCAGCAGCCCGAGACAAAGCTCCTACAATGAGCAGTTCTTC. It specifies CASSPRQSSYNEQFF.

The chain has TRBV10-3 and TRBJ1-2; 9 bases match TRBD1. The CDR3 runs to 16 residues. From germline, CDR1 is ENHRY and CDR2 SYGVKD. J was trimmed by 7 bases and V by 3 bases; bases with no gene match: 12. CDR3 loop: CAISDKTPGQGSGYTF. CDR3 coding DNA: TGTGCCATCAGTGATAAAACGCCGGGACAGGGCTCTGGCTACACCTTC.

The genes are TRBV3-1 (or the pseudogene TRBV3-2) and TRBJ2-4; 8 bases fit TRBD1. The CDR3 has 15 residues. V lost 3 bases and J lost 5; bases outside the gene matches: 6. Germline V gene lookup returns CDR1 LGHDT and CDR2 YNNKEL (reference sequence). The CDR3 spells CASSQTRGRENIQYF. The CDR3 bases are TGTGCCAGCAGCCAGACCAGGGGGCGGGAAAACATTCAGTACTTC.

This chain links TRBV28 with TRBJ1-6, with D possibly TRBD1 on 5 matching bases. V was trimmed by 6 bases and J by 0 bases, leaving 12 bases between them. This CDR3 is built from 16 residues. CDR1 and CDR2 from the germline V gene are MDHEN and SYDVKM. CDR3 sequence reads: CASSPDISSYNSPLHF. In DNA, the CDR3 is TGTGCCAGCAGCCCGGACATAAGCTCCTATAATTCACCCCTCCACTTT.

The chain combines TRBV24-1 with TRBJ2-3; D is perhaps TRBD1 (5 bases). Germline CDR1 KGHDR, CDR2 SFDVKD. The V end lost 3 bases, the J end lost 2 bases, and 17 bases lay between the germline ends. This CDR3 spans 17 amino acids. CDR3 region: CATSDAAQGAHTDTQYF. CDR3 nucleotide sequence: TGTGCCACCAGTGATGCAGCTCAAGGGGCGCACACAGATACGCAGTATTTT.